The 4 T cell receptor beta chains in this list originate from one sample, sequenced in a study of shared clonotypes between healthy human individuals. Assay: immunoSEQ multiplex PCR; the TCRdb copy retains only in-frame clones and omits some. The profile shows some 2,500,000 clones, 93% of them singletons. Sequencing input: naive CD4+ T cells from PBMCs. The subset here: CD45RA+ positively selected. All receptors derive from a man younger than 35 in good health. Some clones in this sample may be carry-over from other donors' samples.

J is TRBJ1-2 and V is TRBV19; D is ambiguous. Per germline, CDR1 LNHDA and CDR2 SQIVND (reference sequence). The CDR3 covers 13 residues. V was clipped by 3 bases and J by 1 base, with 6 bases between them. For the CDR3, the DNA is TGTGCCAGTAGTATGGGAGGTAACTATGGCTACACCTTC. The encoded protein is CASSMGGNYGYTF.

The chain recombines TRBV4-3 with TRBJ2-1; 11 positions agree with TRBD2. The V segment lost 5 bases and the J segment 2 bases; nucleotides outside the gene matches: 8. Germline CDR1 LGHNA, CDR2 YSLEER. The CDR3 is 17 amino acids. The CDR3: CASSRAIAGGPYNEQFF. Here the CDR3 DNA reads TGCGCCAGCAGCAGGGCTATAGCGGGAGGGCCCTACAATGAGCAGTTCTTC.

The chain uses TRBV7-7 and TRBJ2-5; maybe TRBD1 (6 bases). The CDR3 spans 16 residues. The V end was cut by 2 bases, the J end by 2 bases, with 15 bases between. Germline CDR1 and CDR2: SSHAT and FNYEAQ (reference sequence). The CDR3 is CASSLSSGGQQETQYF. Written as DNA, the CDR3 is TGTGCCAGCAGCTTATCATCAGGTGGACAGCAAGAGACCCAGTACTTC.

This chain links TRBV5-1 with TRBJ1-1, with D possibly matching TRBD1 (5 bases). The ends were cut back, 0 bases at V and 1 base at J, with 10 bases in the middle. Germline V gene sequence: CDR1 SGHRS, CDR2 YFSETQ. The CDR3 spans 15 residues. CDR3 bases: TGCGCCAGCAGCTTGGCTCCCACAGGGAACACTGAAGCTTTCTTT. Encoded protein: CASSLAPTGNTEAFF.